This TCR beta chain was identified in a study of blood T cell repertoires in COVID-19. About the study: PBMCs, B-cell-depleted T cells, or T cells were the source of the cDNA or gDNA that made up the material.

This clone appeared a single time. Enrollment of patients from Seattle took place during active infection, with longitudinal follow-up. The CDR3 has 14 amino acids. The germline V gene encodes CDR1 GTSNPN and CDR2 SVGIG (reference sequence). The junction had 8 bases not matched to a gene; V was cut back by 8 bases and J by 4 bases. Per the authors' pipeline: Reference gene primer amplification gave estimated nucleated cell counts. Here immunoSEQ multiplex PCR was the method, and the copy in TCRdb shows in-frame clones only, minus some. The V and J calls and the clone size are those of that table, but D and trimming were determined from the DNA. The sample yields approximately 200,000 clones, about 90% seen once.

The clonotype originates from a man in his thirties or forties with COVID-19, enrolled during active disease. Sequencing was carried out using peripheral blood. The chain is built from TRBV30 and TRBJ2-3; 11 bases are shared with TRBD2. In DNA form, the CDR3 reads TGTGCCAGGCAACTAGCGGGAGCAGCAGATACGCAGTATTTT. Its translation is CARQLAGAADTQYF.